This T cell receptor beta chain emerged from a study of beta chain features in type 1 diabetes. This CDR3 is built from 15 residues. The ends were cut back, 1 base at V and 8 bases at J, with 14 bases in the middle. Looked up from germline, CDR1 is LNHNV and CDR2 is YYDKDF (reference sequence). Study-wide results and limits: There was a moderate but significant shortening of TCRB CDR3s in all four CD4+ subsets of Type 1 diabetes patients. Diminished insertions and augmented deletions at VDJ junctions characterized type 1 diabetes patients.

cDNA synthesis used the whole RNA isolate, giving expressed TCRB sequences. Assay: immunoSEQ multiplex PCR; the TCRdb copy retains only in-frame clones and omits some. Of over 200,000 clones listed, about 11% are singletons. There are a few counts of this clone. The antigen is not known. Based on CD45RO/CCR7/CD25/CD127/CD95/CD27, CD4+ regulatory, stem cell-like memory, naive and central memory cells were sorted. Sample: naive CD4+ T cells from blood. The chain uses TRBV15 and TRBJ2-2; TRBD2 might be the D (5 bases). The source of this sequence is a man aged 25 to 40 with type 1 diabetes. CDR3 in amino acids: CATSRGLLGRGELFF. The CDR3 nucleotides are TGTGCCACCAGCAGAGGGTTACTAGGCCGAGGGGAGCTGTTTTTT. The entire variable domain, with the rest obtained from reference TRBV15 and TRBJ2-2, is as follows: DAMVIQNPRYQVTQFGKPVTLSCSQTLNHNVMYWYQQKSSQAPKLLFHYYDKDFNNEADTPDNFQSRRPNTSFCFLDIRSPGLGDTAMYLCATSRGLLGRGELFFGEGSRLTVL.